Following are 32 T cell receptor beta chains from one sample sequenced in a study of human T cells and chemical hapten exposure. Indicated time point: pre-sensitization, week 0. Treatment defined: therapeutic diphenylcyclopropenone sensitization with weekly scalp DPC. TCRdb fed the RACE reads into MiXCR, producing one record per CDR3 protein. The data show 270,000 or so distinct CDR3 sequences, around 7.3% seen once. This material consisted of whole blood, taken in connection with sensitization to the hapten diphenylcyclopropenone (DPC). These receptors came from a man younger than 35 with alopecia areata. Some clones in this sample may be carry-over from other donors' samples.

The chain has TRBV9 and TRBJ2-1; 10 positions agree with TRBD1. The CDR3 sequence is 15 residues long. Germline CDR1 is SGDLS and CDR2 is YYNGEE. Trimming removed 3 bases from V and 3 bases from J; junction bases left unmatched: 3. CDR3 sequence reads: CASSATGGGYNEQFF. The CDR3 coding sequence is TGTGCCAGCAGCGCGACAGGGGGCGGCTACAATGAGCAGTTCTTC.

This clonotype was recorded a few times. This rearrangement joins TRBV3-1 to TRBJ2-7, with a possible D match to TRBD2 (6 bases). The germline CDR1 and CDR2 sequences are LGHDT and YNNKEL (reference sequence). The CDR3 sequence is 12 residues long. Trimming removed 3 bases from V and 7 bases from J, with 10 bases in between. The CDR3 is CASSQGLTEQYF. The CDR3 DNA is TGTGCCAGCAGCCAGGGACTTACGGAGCAGTACTTC.

This clonotype was detected only a few times. The chain is built from TRBV29-1 and TRBJ1-4; 7 nucleotides line up with TRBD1. The CDR3 has 14 residues. Unmatched junction bases numbered 4, after V lost 4 bases and J lost 2 bases. Germline loops: CDR1 SQVTM, CDR2 ANQGSEA. CDR3 coding DNA: TGCAGCGTTGCAAAGACAGGGACTAATGAAAAACTGTTTTTT. Translating gives CSVAKTGTNEKLFF.

This clonotype was observed a few times. One junction end does not reproduce the germline sequence, and a read error may be involved. The V call is TRBV29-1, the J call TRBJ2-2; D may match TRBD1 or TRBD2 (5 bases each). The CDR3 spans 15 residues. The germline V gene has CDR1 SQVTM and CDR2 ANQGSEA. This chain's CDR3 is CSVVKGRMNTGELFF. Here the CDR3 DNA reads TGTAGCGTTGTCAAGGGACGGATGAACACCGGGGAGCTGTTTTTT.

This clonotype was picked up many times. The V gene is TRBV12-3 or TRBV12-4, the J gene TRBJ2-7; D perhaps matches TRBD2 (6 bases). The CDR3 is 12 residues long. The V end was cut by 6 bases, the J end by 1 base, with 7 bases between. The chain's CDR3 is CASRGGSYEQYF. DNA of the CDR3: TGTGCCAGCAGGGGGGGATCCTACGAGCAGTACTTC.

This clonotype was seen ten or more times. The rearrangement uses TRBV5-6 and TRBJ2-7; D may correspond to TRBD1 or TRBD2 (5 bases each). Trimming took off 4 bases at V and 3 bases at J, with 17 bases between the two ends. In germline, CDR1 is SGHDT, CDR2 YYEEEE. The CDR3 consists of 15 residues. In DNA, the CDR3 is TGTGCCAGCAGCGACGGGGCGTCGGAATACTACGAGCAGTACGTC. It is translated as CASSDGASEYYEQYV.

The rearrangement joins TRBV2 to TRBJ1-4; D uncertain. The V gene lost 7 bases and the J gene lost 0 bases, with 18 bases spanning the gap. Germline V gene lookup returns CDR1 SNHLY and CDR2 FYNNEI. The CDR3 runs 17 residues. The CDR3 region has the DNA TGTGCCAGCAATCGCCCACCGAAGGGCCCAACTAATGAAAAACTGTTTTTT. Translation gives CASNRPPKGPTNEKLFF.

The rearrangement joins TRBV5-1 to TRBJ2-3; 14 nucleotides align to TRBD2. This CDR3 is built from 16 residues. Germline loops: CDR1 SGHRS, CDR2 YFSETQ. After removal of 7 bases from V and 4 bases from J, the junction contained 8 bases not matched to a gene. Here the CDR3 DNA reads TGCGCCAGCTTCCCGACTAGCGGGGGGGCCGCAGATACGCAGTATTTT. This translates into CASFPTSGGAADTQYF.

This clonotype was found a few times. The chain recombines TRBV14 with TRBJ2-2; D is possibly TRBD2 (6 bases). V dropped 3 bases and J dropped 6 bases, with 8 bases sitting between them. This CDR3 has 13 residues. In germline, CDR1 is SGHDN, CDR2 FVKESK. CDR3 in amino acids: CASSHGSPGELFF. The CDR3 DNA reads TGTGCCAGCAGCCACGGGAGTCCCGGGGAGCTGTTTTTT.

This clonotype was detected a few times. The chain has TRBV6-2 or TRBV6-3 and TRBJ1-2; D is undetermined. CDR3 length: 13 amino acids. With 5 bases removed from V and 4 bases from J, the gap between germline ends came to 11 bases. CDR1 and CDR2 from the germline V gene are MNHEY and SVGEGT. The CDR3 spells CASSDKAPYGYTF. CDR3 in DNA: TGTGCCAGCAGTGATAAGGCCCCCTATGGCTACACCTTC.

This clonotype was seen a handful of times. This chain uses TRBV2 with TRBJ2-5, with D tentatively TRBD2 (5 bases). V was pared by 4 bases and J by 3 bases, with 9 bases between. Germline assignment: CDR1 SNHLY and CDR2 FYNNEI. CDR3 length: 13 amino acids. The CDR3 DNA sequence: TGTGCCAGCAGTGGGACTGTCAAAGAGACCCAGTACTTC. This codes for CASSGTVKETQYF.

This clonotype occurred a few times. V is TRBV12-3 or TRBV12-4 and J is TRBJ1-3; D is perhaps TRBD1 (6 bases). The V gene lost 3 bases and the J gene lost 0 bases, with 9 bases spanning the gap. The CDR3 extends over 15 amino acids. As DNA, the CDR3 is TGTGCCAGCAGTTTTGTCAGGGGCTCTGGAAACACCATATATTTT. This sequence encodes CASSFVRGSGNTIYF.

This clonotype was detected a few times. This chain uses TRBV6-6 with TRBJ1-2; 10 bases are shared with TRBD1. This CDR3 has 15 amino acids. With V trimmed by 6 bases and J by 9 bases, 13 bases remained unmatched. Germline V gene data show CDR1 as MNHNY and CDR2 as SVGAGI (reference sequence). Written as DNA, the CDR3 is TGTGCCAGCAGGCCCCCGGGACAGGGGCTGAGGCGCTACACCTTC. Protein sequence: CASRPPGQGLRRYTF.

This clonotype was detected a few times. The CDR3 protein is CASSDKRSSYEQYV. The CDR3 DNA follows: TGCGCCAGCAGCGACAAGCGGAGCTCCTACGAGCAGTACGTC. The chain recombines TRBV5-1 with TRBJ2-7, with D tentatively TRBD2 (5 bases). V was clipped by 4 bases and J by 0 bases, with 11 bases between them. Germline V CDR1 and CDR2: SGHRS, YFSETQ. The CDR3 is made up of 14 amino acids.

This clonotype turned up a few times. The CDR3 nucleotides read TGTGCCAGCAGCGGACACTATGGCTACACCTTC. Protein sequence: CASSGHYGYTF. V is TRBV13 and J is TRBJ1-2, with D uncertain. The CDR3 is 11 residues long. V lost 5 bases and J 3 bases, leaving 4 bases between the germline ends. CDR1 is PRHDT and CDR2 is FYEKMQ in the germline V gene (reference sequence).

At least ten counts were recorded for this clonotype. The chain couples TRBV7-9 to TRBJ2-1, with unresolved D. Germline CDR1 and CDR2: SEHNR and FQNEAQ (reference sequence). CDR3 size: 15 residues. Trimming cost V 5 bases and J 0 bases, with 11 bases left between them. The CDR3 here is CASSRVMGSYNEQFF. The CDR3 DNA reads TGTGCCAGCAGCCGGGTCATGGGCTCCTACAATGAGCAGTTCTTC.

The V and J genes are TRBV6-2 or TRBV6-3 and TRBJ2-7; D is unclear. Trimming removed 8 bases from V and 3 bases from J, with 11 bases in between. The germline gives CDR1 MNHEY, CDR2 SVGEGT. CDR3 length: 12 residues. The CDR3 DNA reads as TGTGCCAGCGGCTGGGTCTTCTACGAGCAGTACTTC. Its protein is CASGWVFYEQYF.

The CDR3 here is CASSTQGLEWYF. The CDR3 region has the DNA TGTGCCAGCAGTACCCAGGGTCTCGAGTGGTATTTT. The V and J genes are TRBV27 and TRBJ2-3; tentatively, D is TRBD1 (5 bases). CDR1 and CDR2 (germline): MNHEY, SMNVEV (reference sequence). The CDR3 is 12 residues long. Trimming stripped 5 bases from V and 14 bases from J, with 17 bases between.

This chain links TRBV20-1 with TRBJ2-3; TRBD2 matches at 9 bases. V gave up 7 bases and J gave up 2 bases; unmatched junction bases: 4. From germline, CDR1 is DFQATT and CDR2 SNEGSKA (reference sequence). The CDR3 has 13 amino acids. Here the CDR3 DNA reads TGCAGTGTGGCGGGAGGGTCCACAGATACGCAGTATTTT. Its protein product is CSVAGGSTDTQYF.

This chain joins TRBV20-1 and TRBJ2-1; D gene unclear. Trimming shortened V by 6 bases and J by 3 bases, and 9 bases separated the two germline ends. Germline V gives CDR1 DFQATT, CDR2 SNEGSKA (reference sequence). CDR3 size: 12 residues. The CDR3 reads CSAHVSYNEQFF. DNA of the CDR3: TGCAGTGCACACGTCAGCTACAATGAGCAGTTCTTC.

This clonotype came up a few times. The chain employs TRBV6-5 and TRBJ2-3, with a possible D match to TRBD1 (6 bases). Germline V gene sequence: CDR1 MNHEY, CDR2 SVGAGI. V lost 5 bases and J 8 bases, leaving 11 bases between the germline ends. CDR3 size: 12 residues. The CDR3 bases are TGTGCCAGCAGTCCGGACAGAAGTACGCAGTATTTT. Protein product: CASSPDRSTQYF.

This clonotype was observed many times. V usage is TRBV20-1 and J usage is TRBJ1-1, with TRBD1 as a possible D gene (6 bases). Trimming cost V 0 bases and J 7 bases, with 15 bases left between them. The V gene's germline CDR1 is DFQATT and CDR2 SNEGSKA (reference sequence). The CDR3 consists of 14 residues. CDR3 region: CSAREARGEGEAFF. As DNA, the CDR3 is TGCAGTGCTAGAGAGGCAAGGGGGGAGGGTGAAGCTTTCTTT.

The genes are TRBV28 and TRBJ1-4; 7 bases match TRBD1. Per germline, CDR1 MDHEN and CDR2 SYDVKM. This CDR3 region has 15 residues. The V gene end was trimmed by 6 bases and the J gene end by 4 bases; junction bases not matched to a gene: 8. The CDR3 DNA reads TGTGCCAGCAGCAGAGACAGGGCCTTTAATGAAAAACTGTTTTTT. This encodes CASSRDRAFNEKLFF.

This clonotype was picked up a small number of times. V usage is TRBV5-1 and J usage is TRBJ1-6; 8 bases align to TRBD1. The V gene's germline CDR1 is SGHRS and CDR2 YFSETQ. The CDR3 covers 14 residues. Germline trimming cut 4 bases from V and 9 bases from J; bases unmatched to any gene: 6. This chain's CDR3 is CASSPQGASSPLHF. DNA for the CDR3: TGCGCCAGCAGCCCCCAGGGGGCAAGTTCACCCCTCCACTTT.

The gene calls are TRBV6-5 and TRBJ2-3; no clear D. V was cut by 6 bases and J by 2 bases, with 18 bases left in between. Germline assignment: CDR1 MNHEY and CDR2 SVGAGI. The CDR3 consists of 16 residues. CDR3 nucleotide sequence: TGTGCCAGCAGCCTAACGGTCCGGGTTGTCACAGATACGCAGTATTTT. Its protein product is CASSLTVRVVTDTQYF.

CDR3: CASTPRNTGELFF. CDR3 nucleotide sequence: TGTGCCAGCACCCCAAGGAACACCGGGGAGCTGTTTTTT. V and J are TRBV11-1 and TRBJ2-2; D is undetermined. The germline CDR1 and CDR2 sequences are SGHAT and FQDESV (reference sequence). Trimming shortened V by 7 bases and J by 1 base, and 7 bases separated the two germline ends. CDR3 size: 13 residues.

V and J are TRBV4-3 and TRBJ2-6, with unresolved D. V lost 8 bases to trimming and J lost 0 bases, with 11 bases between them. CDR1 LGHNA and CDR2 YSLEER come from the germline V gene. The CDR3 is 15 residues long. This CDR3 reads CASRLHHSGANVLTF. CDR3 DNA sequence: TGCGCCAGCCGGCTACACCACTCTGGGGCCAACGTCCTGACTTTC.

This clonotype was counted at least ten times. The chain combines TRBV29-1 with TRBJ2-2; TRBD1 agrees at 9 bases. V was pared by 1 base and J by 3 bases, with 6 bases of the junction left unmatched. The CDR3 totals 16 residues. Germline loops: CDR1 SQVTM, CDR2 ANQGSEA. The CDR3 bases are TGCAGCGTTGAAGCCGCCGGGACAGGGTACACCGGGGAGCTGTTTTTT. Encoded protein: CSVEAAGTGYTGELFF.

The chain combines TRBV28 with TRBJ1-3; 8 bases align to TRBD1. Germline lookup yields CDR1 MDHEN and CDR2 SYDVKM. The CDR3 loop spans 17 amino acids. Trimming at V came to 3 bases and at J to 0 bases, leaving 7 bases not matched to a gene. This chain's CDR3 is CASSFLTGASSGNTIYF. The CDR3 bases are TGTGCCAGCAGTTTCCTGACAGGGGCCTCCTCTGGAAACACCATATATTTT.

This clonotype was recorded a few times. As DNA, the CDR3 is TGTGCCATCAGTGAAGGGACGGAGAATGAAAAACTGTTTTTT. It translates to CAISEGTENEKLFF. V and J are TRBV10-3 and TRBJ1-4; possible D gene TRBD1, 5 bases. CDR1 and CDR2 (germline): ENHRY, SYGVKD. This CDR3 is 14 amino acids long. V lost 3 bases and J 5 bases, leaving 10 bases between the germline ends.

In its sample, this clonotype was seen a few times. The CDR3, as DNA: TGTGCCAGCAGCCAAGTGGTTACGTACACCATATATTTT. Protein: CASSQVVTYTIYF. The rearrangement uses TRBV4-2 and TRBJ1-3, with D unclear. The ends were cut back, 1 base at V and 8 bases at J, with 9 bases in the middle. Germline V CDR1 and CDR2: LGHNA, YNFKEQ. This CDR3 has 13 residues.

This clonotype was counted ten times or more. The J gene is TRBJ1-1, the V gene TRBV6-5, with TRBD1 matching 7 bases. CDR3 size: 14 residues. Looked up from germline, CDR1 is MNHEY and CDR2 is SVGAGI. J lost 1 base, V lost 4 bases, and 3 bases had no gene match. CDR3 residues: CASSSRGENTEAFF. The CDR3 nucleotides are TGTGCCAGCAGTTCCAGGGGGGAGAACACTGAAGCTTTCTTT.